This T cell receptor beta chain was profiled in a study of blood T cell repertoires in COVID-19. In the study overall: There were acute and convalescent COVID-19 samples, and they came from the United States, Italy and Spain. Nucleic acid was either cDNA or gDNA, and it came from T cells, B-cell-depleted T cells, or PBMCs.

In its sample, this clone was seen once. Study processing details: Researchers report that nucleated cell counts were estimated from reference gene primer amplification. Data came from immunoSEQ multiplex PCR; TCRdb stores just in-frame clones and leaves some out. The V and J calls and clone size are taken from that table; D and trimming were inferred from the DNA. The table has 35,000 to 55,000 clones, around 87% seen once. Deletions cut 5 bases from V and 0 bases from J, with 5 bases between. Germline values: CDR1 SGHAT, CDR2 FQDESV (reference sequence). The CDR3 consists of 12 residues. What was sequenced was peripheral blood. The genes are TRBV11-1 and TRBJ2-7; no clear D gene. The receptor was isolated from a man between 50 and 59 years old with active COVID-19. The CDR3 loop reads CASSIISYEQYF. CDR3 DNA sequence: TGTGCCAGCAGCATAATCTCCTACGAGCAGTACTTC.